This TCR beta chain originates from a study of cytomegalovirus exposure and HLA in healthy donors. Overall study: A later analysis reported the roughly 130 validation repertoires used the same platform as the roughly 700 first-cohort repertoires.

TCRdb's table, derived via immunoSEQ multiplex PCR, lists solely in-frame clones and lacks some. The sample contains some 76,000 clones, approximately 94% of which appear only once. General study results and limits: The listing of some 170 TCR beta chains classed them as cytomegalovirus-associated. Diagnosis of cytomegalovirus status made by the classifier reportedly showed high specificity and sensitivity.

This CDR3 spans 14 amino acids. Per germline, CDR1 SGHDT and CDR2 YYEEEE. V was pared by 4 bases and J by 2 bases, with 11 bases between. For this clone: Its target is not known.

The rearrangement uses TRBV5-6 and TRBJ2-3, with D tentatively TRBD1 (5 bases). The receptor's source is a woman aged 18 to 35 in good health and CMV-seropositive. Specimen: PBMCs. The chain's CDR3 is CASSAGMYTDTQYF. The CDR3 region has the DNA TGTGCCAGCAGCGCAGGGATGTACACAGATACGCAGTATTTT.